This TCR beta chain emerged from a study of T cell repertoires in aging, cancer and after chemotherapy. In the study overall: Repeat sampling of healthy donors over several months to years showed clear clonal overlap. Study-wide results and limits: No conclusions about immunological memory after chemotherapy can be drawn from the repertoire data.

TCR beta rearrangements were amplified from peripheral blood genomic DNA. Rearranged V-D-J TRB sequences were amplified with a mixed TRB-A/B primer pool. One entry per CDR3 protein, called by TCRdb with MiXCR from the multiplex PCR reads. The sample shows under 6,000 distinct CDR3 sequences, 20% to 25% of them seen only once. To note about this clonotype: The antigen remains unidentified.

The ends lost 6 bases at V and 2 bases at J; junction bases unmatched: 5. The CDR3 contains 15 residues. Sample: blood. This chain connects TRBV12-3 or TRBV12-4 to TRBJ2-7; TRBD1 aligns across 12 bases. This sequence originates from a human donor in good health. The donor label of this sample is uncertain. In DNA, the CDR3 is TGTGCCAGCAGCCTCGGGACAGGGGGCCCCTACGAGCAGTACTTC. It yields the protein CASSLGTGGPYEQYF.